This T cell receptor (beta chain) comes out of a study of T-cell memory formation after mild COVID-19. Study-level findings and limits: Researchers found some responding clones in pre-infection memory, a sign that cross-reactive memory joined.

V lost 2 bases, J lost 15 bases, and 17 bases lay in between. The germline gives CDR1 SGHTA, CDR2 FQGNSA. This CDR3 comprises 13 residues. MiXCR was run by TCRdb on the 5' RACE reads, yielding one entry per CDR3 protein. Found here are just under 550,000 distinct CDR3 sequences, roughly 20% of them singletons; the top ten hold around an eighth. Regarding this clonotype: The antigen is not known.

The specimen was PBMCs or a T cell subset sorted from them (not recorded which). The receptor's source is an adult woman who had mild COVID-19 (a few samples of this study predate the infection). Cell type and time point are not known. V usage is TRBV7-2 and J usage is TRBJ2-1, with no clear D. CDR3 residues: CASSLQDGVSPFF. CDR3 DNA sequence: TGTGCCAGCAGCTTACAGGACGGAGTAAGTCCGTTCTTC.